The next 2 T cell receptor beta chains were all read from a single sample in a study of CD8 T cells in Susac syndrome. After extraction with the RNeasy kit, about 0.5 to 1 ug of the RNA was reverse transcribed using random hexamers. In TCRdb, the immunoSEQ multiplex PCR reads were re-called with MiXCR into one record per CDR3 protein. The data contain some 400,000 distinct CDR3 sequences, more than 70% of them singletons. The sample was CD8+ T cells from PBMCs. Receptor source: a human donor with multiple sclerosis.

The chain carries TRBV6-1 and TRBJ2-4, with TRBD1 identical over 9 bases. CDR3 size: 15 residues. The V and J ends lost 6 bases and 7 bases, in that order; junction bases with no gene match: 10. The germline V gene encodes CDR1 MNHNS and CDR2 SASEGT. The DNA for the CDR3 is TGTGCCAGCAGGCAGAAAGGGACAGGGATGAACATTCAGTACTTC. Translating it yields CASRQKGTGMNIQYF.

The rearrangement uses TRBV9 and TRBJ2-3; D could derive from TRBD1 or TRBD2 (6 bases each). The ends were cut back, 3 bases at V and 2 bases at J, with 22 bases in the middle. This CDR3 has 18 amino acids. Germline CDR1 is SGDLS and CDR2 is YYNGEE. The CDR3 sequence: CASSAREGGQGFTDTQYF. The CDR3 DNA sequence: TGTGCCAGCAGCGCACGAGAGGGGGGTCAGGGGTTCACAGATACGCAGTATTTT.